These T cell receptor beta chains were read from a single sample in a study of follicular helper T cells after annual influenza vaccination. TCRdb's copy holds only in-frame clones and misses some; the assay was immunoSEQ multiplex PCR. The sample lists about 15,000 clones, 70% to 85% seen once, with under 1.5% in the top ten. This material consisted of CXCR5+ CD38- circulating T follicular helper cells from blood, taken 7 days after influenza vaccination. These receptors all stem from an adult who received the influenza vaccine. Both conserved end residues are part of each CDR3. Fields, in order: D gene, clone size, CDR3 length, V gene, J gene, CDR3 protein. A D gene is named only where the DNA matches it firmly. Part of the rows lack a size; the others show once, few, many or a class for expanded clones.

TRBD1	.	14	TRBV7-2	TRBJ2-1	CASSHRDRDNEQFF
.	.	15	TRBV6-1	TRBJ1-2	CASSAARTANYGYTF
TRBD1	.	13	TRBV6-1	TRBJ2-7	CASSRDRGYEQYF
.	.	14	TRBV2	TRBJ1-1	CASARQIQNTEAFF
TRBD2	.	18	TRBV30	TRBJ2-1	CAWSLRGTSGRWGDEQFF
TRBD1	.	15	TRBV10-3	TRBJ2-3	CAISWTGTGANTQYF
.	.	13	TRBV29-1	TRBJ2-1	CSVEDRSGLRQFF
TRBD1	.	14	TRBV9	TRBJ2-2	CASRWDRDTGELFF
.	.	15	TRBV4-1	TRBJ2-7	CASSPSSARSYEQYF
.	.	13	TRBV6-1	TRBJ2-5	CASSLSYQETQYF
.	.	14	TRBV5-1	TRBJ1-3	CASSVPGSGNTIYF
.	.	13	TRBV27	TRBJ1-3	CASRRSSGNTIYF
.	.	13	TRBV19	TRBJ1-1	CASSTQGIAEAFF
.	.	11	TRBV19	TRBJ2-1	CASSSYNEQFF
.	once	17	TRBV19	TRBJ1-5	CASSIALTGYSNQPQHF
TRBD1	.	15	TRBV5-5	TRBJ1-2	CASSSRTGPSYGYTF
.	.	12	TRBV2	TRBJ1-1	CASRPDTDEAFF
TRBD1	.	14	TRBV10-3	TRBJ1-6	CAIQAGTEFSPLHF
.	.	15	TRBV18	TRBJ1-3	CASSPSLQGLNTIYF
.	.	12	TRBV19	TRBJ1-1	CASFRGNTEAFF
.	few	11	TRBV20-1	TRBJ1-1	CSASREDEAFF
TRBD1	.	14	TRBV10-3	TRBJ2-7	CAISASTGTYEQYF
.	.	12	TRBV10-3	TRBJ2-3	CAISEVSDTQYF
.	once	16	TRBV6-1	TRBJ2-1	CASSAVQPSSYNEQFF
TRBD1	few	14	TRBV6-6	TRBJ2-1	CASSFGQGGNEQFF
.	.	14	TRBV28	TRBJ2-7	CASTSGGNSYEQYF
TRBD1	.	16	TRBV7-2	TRBJ2-5	CASSLPTDRGHETQYF
.	.	15	TRBV30	TRBJ2-6	CAWSPTATGANVLTF
TRBD1	.	14	TRBV5-1	TRBJ2-5	CASRSTDRGETQYF
.	.	14	TRBV5-1	TRBJ1-4	CASSRDTPNEKLFF